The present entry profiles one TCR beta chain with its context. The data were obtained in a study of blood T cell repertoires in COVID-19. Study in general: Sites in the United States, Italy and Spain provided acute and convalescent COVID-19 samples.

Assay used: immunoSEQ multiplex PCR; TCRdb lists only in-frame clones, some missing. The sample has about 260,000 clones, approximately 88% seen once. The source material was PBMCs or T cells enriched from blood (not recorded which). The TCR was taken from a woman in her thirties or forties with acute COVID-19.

In nucleotides, the CDR3 is TGCGCCAGCAGCAACACGGCAGGGACTGAGACCCAGTACTTC. Translated, it gives CASSNTAGTETQYF. J is TRBJ2-5 and V is TRBV5-1; a possible D gene is TRBD2 (6 bases). V gave up 4 bases and J gave up 5 bases, with 15 bases separating them. Germline V gene lookup returns CDR1 SGHRS and CDR2 YFSETQ. The length of the CDR3 is 14 residues.